This T cell receptor beta chain originates from a study of T-cell memory formation after mild COVID-19. Overall study findings and caveats: Clones that shrank (day 15 to 85) were balanced CD4/CD8, whereas later expanders leaned CD4+. Still unconfirmed is whether the second-wave clones peaking on day 37 recognized SARS-CoV-2.

In germline, CDR1 is LGHNA, CDR2 YSLEER. The CDR3 is 15 amino acids. Trimming took 4 bases from V and 1 from J, leaving 11 bases between them. TCR alpha and TCR beta cDNA libraries carrying sample barcodes and UMIs came from 5'RACE with constant-segment primers. TCRdb reprocessed the 5' RACE reads with MiXCR, giving one entry per CDR3 protein. The sample has roughly 300,000 distinct CDR3 sequences, roughly 15% seen once. In regard to this clonotype: Its target is unknown.

The TCR sequence derives from a man aged 18 to 29 who had mild COVID-19 (a few samples of this study predate the infection). Cell type and time point are not known. The rearrangement uses TRBV4-3 and TRBJ2-1; D is possibly TRBD2 (6 bases). Sequenced: PBMCs or a T cell subset sorted from them (not recorded which). The CDR3 spells CASSLGLYSYNEQFF. In nucleotides, the CDR3 is TGCGCCAGCAGCCTGGGACTGTATTCCTACAATGAGCAGTTCTTC.